This T cell receptor (beta chain) was sequenced during a study of T cells in Graves' hyperthyroidism and ophthalmopathy (dated by TCRdb to between 2017 and 2020). With respect to the entire study: Peripheral blood samples were taken at the time of initial diagnosis, prior to any treatment. Prospective prediction of ophthalmopathy was tested in an independent validation cohort consisting of some 19 hyperthyroidism patients and approximately 16 patients who later progressed to ophthalmopathy. For training and testing, the 80 to 100 patients in the discovery cohort were randomly divided in a 7:3 ratio. After blood sampling, hyperthyroidism patients were treated with methimazole at a starting dose of 30 mg daily, and ophthalmopathy patients were treated with high-dose intravenous methylprednisolone. The study also compared thyroid tissue and blood T-cell repertoires from 5 to 7 Graves' hyperthyroidism patients. The paper describes TCR Vbeta CDR3 sequencing of about 140 peripheral blood samples, made up of roughly 40 ophthalmopathy patients, around 73 hyperthyroidism patients and roughly 17 progressor patients. TCR V-J signatures able to tell the groups apart were searched for in a discovery cohort of about a hundred patients, of whom over 40 had Graves' ophthalmopathy and some 60 had stable Graves' hyperthyroidism.

The CDR3, from cysteine to phenylalanine, totals 14 residues. Left in the record is the CDR3 DNA by itself, 42 bases read in frame from the first base. Trimming costs V 1 base and J 3 bases, and their ends lie 9 bases apart. CDR1 is given as LGHNA and CDR2 as YSLEER, both from the germline V gene. TCR beta CDR3 regions were amplified from RNA transcripts. The TCR CDR3 was subjected to a first round of RT-PCR using the HTBI primer set and the Qiagen OneStep RT-PCR kit. Libraries were constructed in a second round of multiplex PCR, after which size selection and purification were carried out. Paired-end sequencing of the libraries was performed with 100 bp reads on an Illumina HiSeq2000. From the authors' description of their analysis: SOAPnuke was used to process the raw data, throwing out any read that contained adapters or uncalled bases, had a mean Phred below 15, or lacked an exact constant-primer or identifier match. COPE v1.2.5 was used to merge the high-quality paired reads, and each unique nucleotide sequence was defined as a clonotype. MiTCR v1.1 was used to align the clonotypes against IMGT TRBV, TRBD and TRBJ reference segments. Analysis was restricted to V-J combinations with a frequency above 0.0001, which covered about 99% of repertoires. A TCS score was defined as the ratio of F50 (clonal expansion) to E x V (chaos), with BLOSUM62-based TCRdist applied between CDR3 peptides within each V-J. Welch's t-statistics and random forest reduced 500 to 550 V-J features to 13, which were used in a naive Bayes classifier (R e1071). TCRdb took the public reads, trimmed them with fastp at Q25, ran MiXCR for clone calling and kept in-frame beta chains. Rows with one shared CDR3 protein collapse into an entry with the most common genes and DNA. TCRdb, not the original authors, processed these V and J calls. This sample holds 600,000 or so distinct CDR3 sequences; 15% to 20% were observed only once. Together, the top ten hold around 4% of the sample.

This clonotype was picked up a small number of times. The antigen this receptor binds is unknown. Base qualities are not recorded, but no much larger clone differs from it by a single base. Stable Graves' hyperthyroidism was defined as no progression to ophthalmopathy during 18 months of follow-up. The hyperthyroidism patients were between 18 and 65 years old and newly diagnosed, with a disease duration of less than 2 months. Exclusion was applied to patients with uncontrolled infections, other autoimmune diseases, pregnancy or lactation. Diagnoses were based on clinical symptoms, serum thyroxine and TRAb, thyroid ultrasound and orbital computed tomography. PBMCs were separated from under 12 ml of fresh peripheral blood using Ficoll-Paque density gradient centrifugation. Total RNA was extracted using Trizol reagent, and RNA quality was assessed on an Agilent 2100 Bioanalyzer. What the research found in general, with its limitations: A 13 V-J signature model separated ophthalmopathy from stable hyperthyroidism, with around 90% sensitivity and roughly 82% specificity in cross-validation and 80%/75% in testing. Most expanded thyroid clonotypes (frequency above 0.001) were also detected in blood, a finding suggesting that blood repertoires may reflect thyroid immune responses. Sample size was not statistically predetermined, and blinding of investigators to group allocation was not performed. In validation, progression to ophthalmopathy was predicted by the model with around 71% sensitivity and approximately 78% specificity, a median of around 6.5 months before onset.

The rearranged chain carries TRBV4-3 and TRBJ1-1, with the D gene not clear enough to name. Sequenced material: blood. This clonotype was obtained from a young woman with Graves' hyperthyroidism. The DNA sequence reads TGCGCCAGCAGCCAAGGGACGGGGTACACTGAAGCTTTCTTT. The encoded protein is CASSQGTGYTEAFF.